This TCR beta chain was sequenced for a study of tumor-infiltrating lymphocytes in primary liver carcinoma. Both RNA and DNA were isolated together from roughly 20-30 mg of bulk tissue that had not been sorted. Through surgical resection, the patients' primary liver carcinoma was treated. Every single tumor sample held over 75% viable tumor cells. To note about this clonotype: A read error may account for a junction end that differs from germline.

A primer matching the constant region was used to make TCR beta cDNA from 500 ng of total RNA. Three nested multiplex PCR rounds, a slightly modified ARM-PCR, produced the libraries for TCR beta. Two initial PCR rounds of about 11 cycles each paired TRBV1-TRBV30 forward primers with a C-beta reverse primer. TCRdb reprocessed the multiplex PCR reads via MiXCR and lists one record per CDR3 protein. Here the sample spans around 56,000 distinct CDR3 sequences, about two thirds being singletons. Germline V gene data show CDR1 as ENHRY and CDR2 as SYGVKD. CDR3 length: 14 residues. The TCR sequence derives from a man in his forties with primary liver carcinoma and hepatitis B virus infection. The rearrangement joins TRBV10-3 to TRBJ2-5, with 7 bases aligning to TRBD1. The sequenced sample was liver tumor tissue from sampling region 2. Subset indicated: tumor region T2, inferior pole. The DNA for the CDR3 is TGTGCCATTAGCCCCGACAGGGTCCAAGAGACTCAGTACTTC. Residues: CAISPDRVQETQYF.